This TCR beta chain was retrieved from a study of cytomegalovirus exposure and HLA in healthy donors (dated by TCRdb to about 2017). As for the study more broadly: An earlier analysis of several hundred of the donors reported roughly 300 Gb of sequence data and around 120 million unique TCR beta sequences obtained from 150 million to 200 million T cells. Roughly 300 gigabases of sequencing data and tens of millions of unique TCR sequences were included in an early release covering roughly 600 HLA-typed donors. Of the 350 to 450 genotyped donors, roughly 76% were placed in the genetic ancestry cluster associated with self-reported Caucasian donors. The study aimed to test whether cataloging public T cell receptors could reveal signatures of past pathogen exposure. The study used immunosequencing to profile the T cell repertoires of approximately 630 subjects and linked those repertoires to cytomegalovirus serostatus. Besides the first cohort of 550 to 750 subjects, a separate validation cohort made up of 120 different subjects was used. To predict cytomegalovirus infection status, the study brought together high-throughput TCR immunosequencing, statistical association of individual TCRs with disease status, and machine learning. In a later analysis, previously published TCR beta repertoires from more than 500 donors were re-analyzed and high-resolution HLA genotyping was added so that TCR occurrence patterns could be studied. In the later analysis, no new phenotypic data were used to find candidate immune exposures; instead, reliance was placed on TCR beta sequences and their occurrence across donors. An earlier analysis of nearly 600 of the donors applied high-throughput TCR beta sequencing to assess whether each TCR beta V gene segment acted as functional or pseudogenic. Donor age, sex, ethnicity and CMV serostatus were compiled alongside the repertoire data. A later genetic analysis used genome-wide SNP genotypes for about 60% of the roughly 700 donors, treating that subset as a discovery cohort. All discovery cohort repertoires had been generated on a single sequencing platform. HLA typing covered class I and class II loci at four-digit resolution. The number of donors typed differed by locus, with roughly 629-640 for A, B, C, DRB1 and DQB1, approximately 500 for DQA1, 600 to 610 for DPA1, and approximately 470 for DPB1. A handful of DR-DQ haplotypes were handled as single units for association and clustering because linkage in the cohort was strong. Across approximately 420 genotyped donors of the cohort, an average of 235,054 unique TCR beta nucleotide sequences per donor were sequenced, and 15% to 20% of those sequences were non-productive.

Library creation used the immunoSEQ multiplex PCR assay. A mixture of 60 forward primers for TCR Vbeta segments and 13 reverse primers for TCR Jbeta segments was used in the multiplex PCR. A multiplex PCR assay on genomic DNA amplified the CDR3 region of rearranged TCR beta genes. On the Illumina HiSeq System, the amplified TCR beta libraries were sequenced as 87-base-pair reads. As for the original processing: In a later analysis, tens of millions of unique TCR beta chains were counted across the 500 to 700 repertoires, and about 10 million of these chains were shared by at least two donors. Raw reads were error-corrected and collapsed into unique sequences with a nearest-neighbor algorithm that merged closely related sequences to remove PCR and sequencing errors. CDR3 sequences were aligned to IMGT reference sequences to assign V, D and J gene segments. For a sequence to be retained, a match of at least six nucleotides was required to both a V gene segment and a J gene segment. A rearrangement was called productive if the CDR3 had no stop codons and remained in frame with V and J, and every other rearrangement was called non-productive. CDR3 was defined according to IMGT convention as the region running from the second conserved V-encoded cysteine to the conserved J-encoded phenylalanine. Sequences without an unambiguous match to a single V gene segment were excluded from the earlier analysis of approximately 600 of the donors. In an earlier analysis of almost 600 of the donors, a V segment was called functional when productive rearrangements were above 56.7%, and segregating when the standard deviation between donors exceeded 5%. A statistical classification framework was developed to diagnose cytomegalovirus status using the catalog of TCR beta chain sequences. In a later analysis, V and J genes were assigned by comparing TCR nucleotide sequences against IMGT/GENE-DB human TR gene sequences. In a later analysis, CDR3 sequences and most-parsimonious VDJ recombination scenarios were assigned using the TCRdist pipeline. In a later analysis, each TCR beta chain was defined by its CDR3 amino acid sequence together with its V-gene family, and reads without a unique V-gene family were excluded. To address suspected cross-contamination and a sequencing artifact, a later analysis removed several hundred highly shared, low-generation-probability nucleotide sequences. In a later analysis, a clonal expansion index for each public chain was calculated from normalized within-repertoire ranks of inferred template counts. In a later analysis, generation probabilities were computed using a VDJ recombination model fitted to out-of-frame rearrangements, and the results were checked against IGoR. A later analysis scored TCR-TCR, TCR-HLA and TCR-CMV co-occurrence with hypergeometric tests, applying a repertoire-size bias correction to TCR pairs. To estimate false discovery rates, a later analysis permuted the HLA or CMV assignments 20 times. In a later analysis, co-occurring TCRs were grouped using DBSCAN, and TCRdist sequence similarity was added for clustering within HLA-allele-positive subsets. For co-occurrence clustering, repertoires with fewer than 30,000 or more than 120,000 public chains were excluded, along with five repertoires with anomalous nucleotide sharing. Held by TCRdb, this immuneACCESS table contains in-frame sequences only and omits some clones. Under half of the omission traces to an unresolved V gene where checked; the cause of the rest is unknown. The V and J calls and clone size were taken over from that table, and D and trimming were inferred from the DNA. The sample table contains 90,000 to 120,000 clones; only one count was recorded for around 80% of them. Around 5% of the sample rests with the top ten.

Trimming accounts for 4 bases at V and 10 bases at J, while the number of junction bases matched to no gene is 3. Including the terminal cysteine and phenylalanine, the CDR3 comprises 11 residues. The DNA shown is the 33-base CDR3, in frame from base 1. The germline V gene yields SGHDN for CDR1 and FVKESK for CDR2. A note on this clone: There is no known antigen for this receptor. No qualities accompany the bases; no much larger clone lies one base away.

The cohort was made up of 666 healthy bone marrow donors. At the time of sampling, all cohort members were nominally healthy, though unrecorded immune exposures were likely present. The donor tested CMV seropositive and was one of the 289 seropositive cohort members. A peripheral blood sample was provided by each donor, and peripheral blood mononuclear cells were used for TCR beta sequencing. The Qiagen DNeasy Blood Extraction Kit was used to extract genomic DNA from the blood cell samples. Paper-wide results and their limitations: A later analysis reported that several top co-occurrence clusters appeared linked to parvovirus B19, influenza, CMV and Epstein-Barr virus. A later genetic analysis associated a missense DCLRE1C variant with V-gene and J-gene trimming of TCR beta chains, and an independent cohort replicated the association. Most TCR sequences were seen in very few donors, while some public TCRs were found in many individuals. A few of the identified cytomegalovirus-associated TCR beta chains were confirmed in vitro to be specific for cytomegalovirus antigens. In both the original and validation cohorts, the classifier was reported to diagnose cytomegalovirus status with high specificity and sensitivity. Specific HLA alleles were associated with some 15,000 TCR beta sequences at a false discovery rate of 0.05 in a later analysis. In a later analysis, most CMV-associated TCR beta chains were found to appear HLA-restricted, with HLA associations seemingly driven largely by CMV exposure. In an earlier analysis of around 500 of the donors, most TCR beta V segments appeared in productive rearrangements about 87% or about 30% of the time, broadly matching IMGT annotations. In the study, approximately 150 TCR beta chains were listed as associated with cytomegalovirus. A further reported finding was that TCR beta sequences accurately predicted the HLA-A and HLA-B alleles for most subjects in the first cohort. In a later analysis, HLA-associated TCR beta chains were found to be more clonally expanded and to have lower generation probabilities than equally common non-associated chains. Presence/absence analyses assumed roughly uniform sequencing depth across donors, an assumption that may not hold. A later analysis found that TCR association rates varied across HLA loci, with DRB1 alleles showing the most associated TCRs and HLA-C alleles the fewest. Correlated functional status among segregating V segments might be attributable to linkage disequilibrium, but an unknown experimental factor could not be ruled out. According to a later genetic analysis, donors in an Asian-associated ancestry cluster had fewer N-insertions in productive TCRs than the roughly 660-donor mean. The sequencing pipeline was judged likely to have produced a cluster of highly shared sequence variants as a technical artifact. Strong co-occurrence of HLA alleles, especially DR and DQ, made assigning TCR associations to individual alleles difficult. Because HLA typing was missing for some donors at each locus, association tests included only the typed subset. This cohort had only TCR beta chains sequenced, and the lack of alpha or paired-chain data limited which features could be detected. Because counts were too low, 15 or so rarely observed V segments, including chromosome 9 orphons, were excluded from the earlier analysis of around 590 of the donors. Some IMGT-functional V segments, including TRBV6-2 and TRBV6-3, could not be told apart with the 87-base-pair reads, so those segments were excluded. According to the authors, the approach could potentially be generalized to other disease states and immunological phenotypes. The only immune exposure information available for the cohort was CMV serostatus.

Material: PBMCs. The sequence derives from a female donor in good health and CMV-seropositive. The chain was built from TRBV14 and TRBJ1-1; 7 of the junction bases match TRBD1. The CDR3 protein sequence reads: CASSPGQIAFF. The nucleotides are TGTGCCAGCAGCCCGGGACAGATAGCTTTCTTT.